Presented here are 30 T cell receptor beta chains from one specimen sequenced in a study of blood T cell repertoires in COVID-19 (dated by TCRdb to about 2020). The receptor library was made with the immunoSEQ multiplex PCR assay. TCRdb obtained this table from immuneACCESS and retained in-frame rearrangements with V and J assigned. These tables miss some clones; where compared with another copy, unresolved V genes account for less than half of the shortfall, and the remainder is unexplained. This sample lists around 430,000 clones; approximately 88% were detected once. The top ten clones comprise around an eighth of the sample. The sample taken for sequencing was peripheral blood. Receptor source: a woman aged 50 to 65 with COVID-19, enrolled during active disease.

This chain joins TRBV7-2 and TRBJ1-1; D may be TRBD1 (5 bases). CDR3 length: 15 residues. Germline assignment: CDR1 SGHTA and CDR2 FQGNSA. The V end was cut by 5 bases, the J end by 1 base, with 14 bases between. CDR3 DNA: TGTGCCAGCAGCCAAAGACAGCCGAGGAACACTGAAGCTTTCTTT. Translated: CASSQRQPRNTEAFF. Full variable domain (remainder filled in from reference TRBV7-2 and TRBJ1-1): GAGVSQSPSNKVTEKGKDVELRCDPISGHTALYWYRQSLGQGLEFLIYFQGNSAPDKSGLPSDRFSAERTGGSVSTLTIQRTQQEDSAVYLCASSQRQPRNTEAFFGQGTRLTVV.

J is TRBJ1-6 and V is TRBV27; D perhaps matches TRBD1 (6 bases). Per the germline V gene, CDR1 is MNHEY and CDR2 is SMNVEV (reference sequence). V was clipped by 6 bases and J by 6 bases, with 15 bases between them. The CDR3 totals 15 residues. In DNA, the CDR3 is TGTGCCAGCAGCAACTACAGGGCGTCTAATTCACCCCTCCACTTT. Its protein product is CASSNYRASNSPLHF.

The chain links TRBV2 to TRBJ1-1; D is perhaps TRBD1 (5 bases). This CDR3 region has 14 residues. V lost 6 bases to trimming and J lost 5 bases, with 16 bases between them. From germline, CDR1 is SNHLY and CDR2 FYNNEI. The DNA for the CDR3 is TGTGCCAGCAGAAATGATGGGGGAGGAACTGAAGCTTTCTTT. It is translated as CASRNDGGGTEAFF.

DNA of the CDR3: TGCAGTGCTAGTTCGGGACTAGCGGGGGGATTTAGCTCCTACGAGCAGTACTTC. It encodes CSASSGLAGGFSSYEQYF. This chain joins TRBV20-1 and TRBJ2-7, with TRBD2 identical over 15 bases. The ends lost 3 bases at V and 0 bases at J; junction bases unmatched: 9. This CDR3 is built from 18 residues. Germline CDR1 DFQATT, CDR2 SNEGSKA (reference sequence).

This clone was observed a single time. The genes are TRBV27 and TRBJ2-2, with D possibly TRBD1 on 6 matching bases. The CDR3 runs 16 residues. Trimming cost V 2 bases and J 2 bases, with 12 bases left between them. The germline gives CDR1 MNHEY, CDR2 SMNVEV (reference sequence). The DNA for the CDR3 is TGTGCCAGCAGTTTAATAGGACAGCCAAACACCGGGGAGCTGTTTTTT. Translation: CASSLIGQPNTGELFF.

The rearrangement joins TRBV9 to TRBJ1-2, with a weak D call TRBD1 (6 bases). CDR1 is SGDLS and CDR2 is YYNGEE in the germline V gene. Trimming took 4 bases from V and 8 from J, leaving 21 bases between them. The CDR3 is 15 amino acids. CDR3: CASSSRAGTWVGYTF. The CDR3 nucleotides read TGTGCCAGCAGCTCACGCGCCGGGACATGGGTGGGCTACACCTTC. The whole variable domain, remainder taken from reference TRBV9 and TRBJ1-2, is DSGVTQTPKHLITATGQRVTLRCSPRSGDLSVYWYQQSLDQGLQFLIQYYNGEERAKGNILERFSAQQFPDLHSELNLSSLELGDSALYFCASSSRAGTWVGYTFGSGTRLTVV.

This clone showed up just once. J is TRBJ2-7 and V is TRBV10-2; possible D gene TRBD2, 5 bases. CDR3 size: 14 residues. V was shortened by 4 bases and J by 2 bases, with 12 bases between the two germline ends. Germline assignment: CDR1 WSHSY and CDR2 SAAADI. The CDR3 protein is CASSVGLLTYEQYF. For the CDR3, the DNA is TGCGCCAGCAGTGTCGGACTTTTGACCTACGAGCAGTACTTC.

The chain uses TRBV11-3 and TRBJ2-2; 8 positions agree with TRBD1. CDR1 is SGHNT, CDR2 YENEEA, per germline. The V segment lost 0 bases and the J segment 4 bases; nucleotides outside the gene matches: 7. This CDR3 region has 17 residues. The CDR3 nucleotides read TGTGCCAGCAGCTTAGATCTGCAGGGGGCGGTCACCGGGGAGCTGTTTTTT. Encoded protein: CASSLDLQGAVTGELFF. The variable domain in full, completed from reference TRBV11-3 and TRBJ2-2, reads EAGVVQSPRYKIIEKKQPVAFWCNPISGHNTLYWYLQNLGQGPELLIRYENEEAVDDSQLPKDRFSAERLKGVDSTLKIQPAELGDSAVYLCASSLDLQGAVTGELFFGEGSRLTVL.

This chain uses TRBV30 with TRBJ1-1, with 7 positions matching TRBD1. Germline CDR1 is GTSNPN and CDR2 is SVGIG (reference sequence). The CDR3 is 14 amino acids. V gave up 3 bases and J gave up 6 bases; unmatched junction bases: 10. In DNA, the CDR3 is TGTGCCTGGAGCCCCAAAGGGGGCGCCGCTGAAGCTTTCTTT. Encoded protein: CAWSPKGGAAEAFF. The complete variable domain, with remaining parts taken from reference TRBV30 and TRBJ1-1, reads SQTIHQWPATLVQPVGSPLSLECTVEGTSNPNLYWYRQAAGRGLQLLFYSVGIGQISSEVPQNLSASRPQDRQFILSSKKLLLSDSGFYLCAWSPKGGAAEAFFGQGTRLTVV.

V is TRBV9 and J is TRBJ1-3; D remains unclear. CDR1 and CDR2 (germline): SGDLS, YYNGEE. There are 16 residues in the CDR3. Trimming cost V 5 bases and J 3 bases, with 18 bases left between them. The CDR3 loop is CASSLNLKLYGNTIYF. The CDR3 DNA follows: TGTGCCAGCAGTCTAAATCTAAAATTGTATGGAAACACCATATATTTT.

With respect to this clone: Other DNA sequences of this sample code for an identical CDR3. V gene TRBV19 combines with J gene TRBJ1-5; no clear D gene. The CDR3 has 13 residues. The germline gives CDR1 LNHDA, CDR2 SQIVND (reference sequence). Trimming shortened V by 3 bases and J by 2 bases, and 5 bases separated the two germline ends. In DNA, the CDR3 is TGTGCCAGTAGTATCCGCGGCAATCAGCCCCAGCATTTT. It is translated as CASSIRGNQPQHF.

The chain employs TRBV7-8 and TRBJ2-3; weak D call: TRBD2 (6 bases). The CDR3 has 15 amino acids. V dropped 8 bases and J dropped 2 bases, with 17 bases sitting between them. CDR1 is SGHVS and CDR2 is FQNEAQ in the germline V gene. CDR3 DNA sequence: TGTGCCAGCTACCCACGGGGGTCCTCCACAGATACGCAGTATTTT. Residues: CASYPRGSSTDTQYF.

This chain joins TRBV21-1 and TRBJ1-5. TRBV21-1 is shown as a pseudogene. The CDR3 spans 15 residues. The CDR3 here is CASSKETRRAQPQHF. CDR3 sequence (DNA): TGTGCCAGCAGCAAAGAGACCAGGAGGGCTCAGCCCCAGCATTTT.

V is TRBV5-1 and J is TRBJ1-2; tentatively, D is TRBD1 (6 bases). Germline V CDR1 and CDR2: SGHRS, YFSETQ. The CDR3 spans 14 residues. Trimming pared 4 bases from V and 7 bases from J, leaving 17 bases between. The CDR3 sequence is CASSLGQLLGGYTF. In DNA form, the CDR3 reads TGCGCCAGCAGCCTAGGACAGCTCTTAGGTGGCTACACCTTC.

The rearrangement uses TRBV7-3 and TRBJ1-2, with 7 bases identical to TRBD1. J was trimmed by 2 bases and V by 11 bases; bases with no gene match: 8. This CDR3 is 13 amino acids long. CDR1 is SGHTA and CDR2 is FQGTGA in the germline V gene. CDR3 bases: TGTGCCGCCCGAGGGGGCCAAAACTATGGCTACACCTTC. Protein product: CAARGGQNYGYTF.

The CDR3 loop reads CASSLFPQGPNEKLFF. The CDR3 DNA is TGTGCCAGCAGCCTTTTCCCACAGGGGCCTAATGAAAAACTGTTTTTT. The V and J genes are TRBV4-2 and TRBJ1-4, with TRBD1 matching over 7 bases. V was pared by 4 bases and J by 3 bases, with 8 bases of the junction left unmatched. CDR3 length: 16 amino acids. Germline loops: CDR1 LGHNA, CDR2 YNFKEQ.

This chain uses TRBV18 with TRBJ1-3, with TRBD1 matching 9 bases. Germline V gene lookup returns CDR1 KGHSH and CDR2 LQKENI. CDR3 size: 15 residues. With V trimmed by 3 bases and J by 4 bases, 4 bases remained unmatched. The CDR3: CASSPGTGSGNTIYF. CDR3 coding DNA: TGTGCCAGCTCACCCGGGACAGGGTCCGGAAACACCATATATTTT.

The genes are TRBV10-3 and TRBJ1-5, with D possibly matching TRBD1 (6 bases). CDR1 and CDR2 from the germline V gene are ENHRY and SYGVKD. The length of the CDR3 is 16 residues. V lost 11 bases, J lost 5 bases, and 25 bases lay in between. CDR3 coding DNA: TGTGCCGCCTCAGGGGCAGGGAATACCCTCGATCAGCCCCAGCATTTT. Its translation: CAASGAGNTLDQPQHF.

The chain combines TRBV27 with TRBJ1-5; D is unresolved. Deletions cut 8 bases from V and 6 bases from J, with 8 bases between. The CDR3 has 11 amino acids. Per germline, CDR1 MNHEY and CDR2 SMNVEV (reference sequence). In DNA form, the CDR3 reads TGTGCCAGCGGTCTAAGTCAGCCCCAGCATTTT. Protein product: CASGLSQPQHF.

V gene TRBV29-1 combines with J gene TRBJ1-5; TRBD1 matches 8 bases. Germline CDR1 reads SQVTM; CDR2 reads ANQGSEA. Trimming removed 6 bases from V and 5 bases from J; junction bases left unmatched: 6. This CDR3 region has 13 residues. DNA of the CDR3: TGCAGCGTCGGTCAGGGGGCACATCAGCCCCAGCATTTT. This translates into CSVGQGAHQPQHF.

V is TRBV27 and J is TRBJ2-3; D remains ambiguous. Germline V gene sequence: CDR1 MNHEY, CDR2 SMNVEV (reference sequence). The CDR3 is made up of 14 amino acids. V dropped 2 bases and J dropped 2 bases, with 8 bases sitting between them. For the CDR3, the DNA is TGTGCCAGCAGTTTACCTCCACACACAGATACGCAGTATTTT. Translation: CASSLPPHTDTQYF.

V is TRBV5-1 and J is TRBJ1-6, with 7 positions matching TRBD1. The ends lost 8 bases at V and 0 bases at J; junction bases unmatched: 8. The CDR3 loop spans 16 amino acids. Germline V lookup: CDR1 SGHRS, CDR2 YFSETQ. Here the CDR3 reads CARGETGYSYNSPLHF. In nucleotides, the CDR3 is TGCGCCAGGGGGGAGACAGGGTACTCCTATAATTCACCCCTCCACTTT.

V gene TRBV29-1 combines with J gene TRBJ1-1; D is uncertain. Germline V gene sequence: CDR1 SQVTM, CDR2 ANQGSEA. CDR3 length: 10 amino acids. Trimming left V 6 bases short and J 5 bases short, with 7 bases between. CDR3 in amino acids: CSVAGTEAFF. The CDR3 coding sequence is TGCAGCGTAGCCGGGACTGAAGCTTTCTTT.

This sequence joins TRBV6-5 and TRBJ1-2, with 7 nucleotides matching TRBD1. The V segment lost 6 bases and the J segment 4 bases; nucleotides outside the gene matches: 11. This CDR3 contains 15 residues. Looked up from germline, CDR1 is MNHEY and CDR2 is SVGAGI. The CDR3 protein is CASSPTRTGTYGYTF. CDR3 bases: TGTGCCAGCAGCCCCACTAGGACAGGCACCTATGGCTACACCTTC.

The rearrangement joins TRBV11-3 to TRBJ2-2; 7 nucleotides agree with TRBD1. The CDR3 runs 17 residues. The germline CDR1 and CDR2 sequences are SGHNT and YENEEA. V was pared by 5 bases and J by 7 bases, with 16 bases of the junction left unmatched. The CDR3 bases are TGTGCCAGCAGCCTAGGGGGTTTAACAGGGGCCGGCGGGGAGCTGTTTTTT. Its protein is CASSLGGLTGAGGELFF.

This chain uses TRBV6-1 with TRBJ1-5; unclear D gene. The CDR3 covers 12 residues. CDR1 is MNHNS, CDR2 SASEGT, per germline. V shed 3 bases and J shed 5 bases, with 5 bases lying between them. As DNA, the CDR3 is TGTGCCAGCAGTGACAGTTATCAGCCCCAGCATTTT. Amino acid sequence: CASSDSYQPQHF.

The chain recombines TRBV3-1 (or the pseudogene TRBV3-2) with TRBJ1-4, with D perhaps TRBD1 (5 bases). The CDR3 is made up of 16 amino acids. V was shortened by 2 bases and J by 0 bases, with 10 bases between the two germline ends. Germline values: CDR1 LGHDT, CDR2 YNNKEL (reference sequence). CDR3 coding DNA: TGTGCCAGCAGCCAAAGGACACCCACAACTAATGAAAAACTGTTTTTT. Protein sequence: CASSQRTPTTNEKLFF.

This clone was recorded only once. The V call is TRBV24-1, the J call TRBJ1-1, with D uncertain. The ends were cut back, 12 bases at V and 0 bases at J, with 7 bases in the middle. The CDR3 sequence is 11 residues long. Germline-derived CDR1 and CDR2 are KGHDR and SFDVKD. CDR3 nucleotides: TGTGCCCCCGAGATGAACACTGAAGCTTTCTTT. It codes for CAPEMNTEAFF.

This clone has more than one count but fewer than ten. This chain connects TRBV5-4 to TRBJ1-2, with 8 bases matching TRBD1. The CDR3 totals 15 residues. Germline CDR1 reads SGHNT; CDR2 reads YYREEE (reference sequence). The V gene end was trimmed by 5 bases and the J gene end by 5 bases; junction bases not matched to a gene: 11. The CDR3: CASSKRDRLKYGYTF. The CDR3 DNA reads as TGTGCCAGCAGTAAAAGGGACAGGCTCAAGTATGGCTACACCTTC.

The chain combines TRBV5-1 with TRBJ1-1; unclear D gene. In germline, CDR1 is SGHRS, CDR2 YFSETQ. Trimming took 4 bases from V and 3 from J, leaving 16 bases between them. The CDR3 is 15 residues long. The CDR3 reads CASSQRNTGDTEAFF. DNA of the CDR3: TGCGCCAGCAGCCAGAGAAACACCGGGGACACTGAAGCTTTCTTT.